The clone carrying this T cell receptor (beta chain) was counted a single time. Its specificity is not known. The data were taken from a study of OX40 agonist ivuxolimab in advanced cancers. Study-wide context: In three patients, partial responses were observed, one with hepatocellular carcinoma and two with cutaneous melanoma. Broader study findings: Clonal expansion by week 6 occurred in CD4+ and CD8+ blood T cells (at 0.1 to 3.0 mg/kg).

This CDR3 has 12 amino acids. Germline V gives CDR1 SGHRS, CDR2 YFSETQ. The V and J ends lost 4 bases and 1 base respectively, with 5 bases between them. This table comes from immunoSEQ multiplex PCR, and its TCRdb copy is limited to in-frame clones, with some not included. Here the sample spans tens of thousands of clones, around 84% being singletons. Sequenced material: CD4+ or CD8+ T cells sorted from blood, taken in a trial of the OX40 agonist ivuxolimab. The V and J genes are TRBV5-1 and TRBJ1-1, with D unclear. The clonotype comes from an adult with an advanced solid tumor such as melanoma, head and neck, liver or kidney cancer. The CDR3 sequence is CASSNTNTEAFF. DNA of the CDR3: TGCGCCAGCAGCAATACGAACACTGAAGCTTTCTTT.